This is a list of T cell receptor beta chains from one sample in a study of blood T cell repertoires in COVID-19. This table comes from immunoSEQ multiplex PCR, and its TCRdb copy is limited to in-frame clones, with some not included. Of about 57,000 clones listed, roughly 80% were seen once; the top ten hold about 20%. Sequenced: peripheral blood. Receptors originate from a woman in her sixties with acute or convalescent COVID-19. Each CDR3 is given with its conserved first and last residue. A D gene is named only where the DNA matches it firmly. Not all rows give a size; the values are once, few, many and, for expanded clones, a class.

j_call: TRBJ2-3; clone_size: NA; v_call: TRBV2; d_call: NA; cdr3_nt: TGTGCCAGCAGTCCAAATCCAGATACGCAGTATTTT; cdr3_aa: CASSPNPDTQYF
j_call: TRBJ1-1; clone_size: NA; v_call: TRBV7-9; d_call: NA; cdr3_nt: TGTGCCAGCAACTCGGGGATCACTGAAGCTTTCTTT; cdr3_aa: CASNSGITEAFF
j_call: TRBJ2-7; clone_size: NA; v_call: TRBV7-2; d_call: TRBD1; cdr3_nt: TGTGCCAGCAGCCACCGGGACAGGGGCTACGAGCAGTACTTC; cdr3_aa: CASSHRDRGYEQYF
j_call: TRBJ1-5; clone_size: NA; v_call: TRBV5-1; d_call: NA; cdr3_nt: TGCGCCAGCAGCTTGATTCCGAATCAGCCCCAGCATTTT; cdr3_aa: CASSLIPNQPQHF
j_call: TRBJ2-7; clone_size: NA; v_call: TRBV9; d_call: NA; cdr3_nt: TGTGCCAGCAGCGTAGCTCCGGGGTTCGAGCAGTACTTC; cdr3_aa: CASSVAPGFEQYF
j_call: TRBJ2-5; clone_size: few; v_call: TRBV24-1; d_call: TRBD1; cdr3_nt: TGTGCCACCAGTGCAGGGGGCAGGGGGCGAGAGACCCAGTACTTC; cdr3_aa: CATSAGGRGRETQYF
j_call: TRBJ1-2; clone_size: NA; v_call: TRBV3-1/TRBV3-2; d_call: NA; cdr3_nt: TGTGCCAGAAAAGGGGCGGGCTACACCTTC; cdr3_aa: CARKGAGYTF
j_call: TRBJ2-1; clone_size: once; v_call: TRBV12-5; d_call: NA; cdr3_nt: TGTGCTAGTGCCCGGACAGTGGCCGGCTCCTACAATGAGCAGTTCTTC; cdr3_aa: CASARTVAGSYNEQFF
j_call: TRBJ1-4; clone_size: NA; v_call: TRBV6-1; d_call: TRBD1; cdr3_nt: TGTGCCAGCAGTGAATCAGGGGGCCATGAAAAACTGTTTTTT; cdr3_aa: CASSESGGHEKLFF
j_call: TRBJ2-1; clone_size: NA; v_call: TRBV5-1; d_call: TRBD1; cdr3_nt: TGCGCCAGCAGCTTTACAGGGGGCAATGAGCAGTTCTTC; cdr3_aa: CASSFTGGNEQFF
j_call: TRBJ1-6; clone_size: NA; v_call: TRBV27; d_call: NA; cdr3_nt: TGTGCCAGCAGTGGGAGGGAGATTAATTCACCCCTCCACTTT; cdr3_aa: CASSGREINSPLHF
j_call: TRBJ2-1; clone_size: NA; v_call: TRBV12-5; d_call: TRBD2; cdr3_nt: TGTGCTAGTGGTTTGTCGGGACTAGCCGTCCTCAATGAGCAGTTCTTC; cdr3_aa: CASGLSGLAVLNEQFF
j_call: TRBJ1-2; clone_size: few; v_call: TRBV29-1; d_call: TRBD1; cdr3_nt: TGCAGCGTTGAAGATCCAGGGACAGCTAACTATGGCTACACCTTC; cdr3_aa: CSVEDPGTANYGYTF
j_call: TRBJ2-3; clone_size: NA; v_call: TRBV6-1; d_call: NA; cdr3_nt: TGTGCCAGCAGTGAACTATCTGGCACAGATACGCAGTATTTT; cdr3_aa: CASSELSGTDTQYF
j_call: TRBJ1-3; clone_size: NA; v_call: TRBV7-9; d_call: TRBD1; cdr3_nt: TGTGCCAGCAGCTTAGCCCCGGGACAGGGGTCAAACACCATATATTTT; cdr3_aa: CASSLAPGQGSNTIYF
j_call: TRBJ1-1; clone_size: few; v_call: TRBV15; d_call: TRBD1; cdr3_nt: TGTGCCACCAAAGGGGACAGGGTTAACACTGAAGCTTTCTTT; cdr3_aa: CATKGDRVNTEAFF
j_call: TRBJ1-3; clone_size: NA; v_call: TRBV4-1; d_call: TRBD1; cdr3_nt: TGCGCCAGCAGCCAAGAATCAGCAGGGGGTGGAAACACCATATATTTT; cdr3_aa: CASSQESAGGGNTIYF
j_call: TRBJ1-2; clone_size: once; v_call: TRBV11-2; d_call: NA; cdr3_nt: TGTGCCAGCAGCTTAGCCCAGTACTATGGCTACACCTTC; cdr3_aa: CASSLAQYYGYTF
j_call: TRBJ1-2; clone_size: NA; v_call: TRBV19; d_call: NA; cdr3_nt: TGTGCCAGTAGTATAGGGGGCGGCAACTATGGCTACACCTTC; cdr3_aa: CASSIGGGNYGYTF
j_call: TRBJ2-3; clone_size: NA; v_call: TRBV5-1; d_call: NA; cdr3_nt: TGCGCCAGCACCACAACTTCTGCACAGAATACGCAGTATTTT; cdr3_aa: CASTTTSAQNTQYF
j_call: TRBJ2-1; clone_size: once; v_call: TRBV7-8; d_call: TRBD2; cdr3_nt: TGTGCCAGCAGCCGAGGACTAGCGGGACAAAATACCCGTAATGAGCAGTTCTTC; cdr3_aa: CASSRGLAGQNTRNEQFF
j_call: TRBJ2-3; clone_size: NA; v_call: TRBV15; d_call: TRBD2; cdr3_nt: TGTGCCACCAGCCCTCTAGCGGGGGGGCCCTCTAGCACAGATACGCAGTATTTT; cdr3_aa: CATSPLAGGPSSTDTQYF
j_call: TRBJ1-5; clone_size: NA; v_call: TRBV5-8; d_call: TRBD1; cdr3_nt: TGTGCCAGCAGCTCTGGGACAGGGGGGCATCAGCCCCAGCATTTT; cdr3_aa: CASSSGTGGHQPQHF
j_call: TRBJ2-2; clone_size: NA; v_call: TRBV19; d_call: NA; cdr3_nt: TGTGCCAGTACCAAGGGGAGGATAAGGGGGCGGAACACCGGGGAGCTGTTTTTT; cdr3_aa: CASTKGRIRGRNTGELFF
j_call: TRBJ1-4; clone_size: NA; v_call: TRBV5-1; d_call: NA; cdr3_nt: TGCGCCAGCAGCTTGGGGAGGGCTAATGAAAAACTGTTTTTT; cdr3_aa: CASSLGRANEKLFF
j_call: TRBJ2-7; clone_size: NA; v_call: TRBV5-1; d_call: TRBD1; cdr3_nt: TGCGCCAGCAGCTTCGAGGGACAGGGTGGCGACGAGCAGTACTTC; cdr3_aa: CASSFEGQGGDEQYF
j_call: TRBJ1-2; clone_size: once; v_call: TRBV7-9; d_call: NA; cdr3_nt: TGTGCCAGCAGCTCGACAGTGGTAATAGCTAACTATGGCTACACCTTC; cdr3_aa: CASSSTVVIANYGYTF
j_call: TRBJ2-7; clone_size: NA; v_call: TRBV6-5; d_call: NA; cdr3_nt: TGTGCCAGCAGTTACTCTCAAACCTACGAGCAGTACTTC; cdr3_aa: CASSYSQTYEQYF
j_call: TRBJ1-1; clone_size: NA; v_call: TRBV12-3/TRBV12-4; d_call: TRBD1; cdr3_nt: TGTGCCAGCAGGGACGGGACAGTTAATGAAGCCTTCTTT; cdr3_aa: CASRDGTVNEAFF
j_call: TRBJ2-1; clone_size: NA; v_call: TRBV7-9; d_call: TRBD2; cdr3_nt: TGTGCCAGCAGCTCCCCCGGCGGGGGGGCCCTAGGTGAGCAGTTCTTC; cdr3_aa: CASSSPGGGALGEQFF
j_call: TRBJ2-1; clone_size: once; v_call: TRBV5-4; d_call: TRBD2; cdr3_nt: TGTGCCAGCAGCTTCTTGATCACTAGCGAGGTCTTC; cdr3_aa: CASSFLITSEVF
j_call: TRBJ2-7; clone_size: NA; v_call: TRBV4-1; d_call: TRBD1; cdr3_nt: TGCGCCAGCAGCCAGGGGACAGGGGGCTCCTACGAGCAGTACTTC; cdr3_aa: CASSQGTGGSYEQYF
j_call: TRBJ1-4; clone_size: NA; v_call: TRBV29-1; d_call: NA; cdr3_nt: TGCAGCTTCTCCAGCGGAACTAATGAAAAACTGTTTTTT; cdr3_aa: CSFSSGTNEKLFF
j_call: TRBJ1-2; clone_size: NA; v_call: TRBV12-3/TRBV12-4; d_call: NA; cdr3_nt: TGTGCCAGCAGTTGGGCGGGTGGTGGCTACACCTTC; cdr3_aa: CASSWAGGGYTF
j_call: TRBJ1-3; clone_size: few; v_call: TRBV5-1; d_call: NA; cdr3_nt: TGCGCCAGCAGCTTGGGGGCTAATTCTGGAAACACCATATATTTT; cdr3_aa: CASSLGANSGNTIYF
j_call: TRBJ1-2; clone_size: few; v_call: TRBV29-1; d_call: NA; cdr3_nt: TGCAGCGTTGAGGGCCAACGAGGCTACACCTTC; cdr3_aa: CSVEGQRGYTF
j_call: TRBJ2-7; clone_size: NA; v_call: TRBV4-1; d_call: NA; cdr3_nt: TGCGCCAGCAGCCAAGAGGGGGCCCTCTCCTACGAGCAGTACTTC; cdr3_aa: CASSQEGALSYEQYF
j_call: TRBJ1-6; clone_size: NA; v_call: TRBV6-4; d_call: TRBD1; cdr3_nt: TGTGCCAGCCCAAGGGGGCGCGAACCCCTCCACTTT; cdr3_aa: CASPRGREPLHF
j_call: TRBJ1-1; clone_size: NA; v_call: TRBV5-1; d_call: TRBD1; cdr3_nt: TGCGCCAGCAGCTTGGACAGGGGAGGTGAAGCTTTCTTT; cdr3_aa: CASSLDRGGEAFF
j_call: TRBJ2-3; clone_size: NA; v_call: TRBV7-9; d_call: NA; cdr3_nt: TGTGCCAGCAGCTCCCGACTAGAGAGCACAGATACGCAGTATTTT; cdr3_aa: CASSSRLESTDTQYF
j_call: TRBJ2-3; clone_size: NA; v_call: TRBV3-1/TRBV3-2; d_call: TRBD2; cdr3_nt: TGTGCCAGCAGCCTTGGTGGCGGGGGTAACACAGATACGCAGTATTTT; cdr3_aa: CASSLGGGGNTDTQYF
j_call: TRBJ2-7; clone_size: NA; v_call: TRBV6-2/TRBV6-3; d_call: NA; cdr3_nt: TGTGCCAGCAGTTATTTTGAGCAGCAGTACTTC; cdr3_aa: CASSYFEQQYF
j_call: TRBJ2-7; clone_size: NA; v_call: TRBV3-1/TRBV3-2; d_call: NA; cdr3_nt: TGTGCCAGCAGCCAGCGGCTCCGGGGGACCCCCAACTCCTACGAGCAGTACTTC; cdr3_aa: CASSQRLRGTPNSYEQYF
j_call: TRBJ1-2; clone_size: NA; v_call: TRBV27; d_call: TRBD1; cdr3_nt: TGTGCCAGCAGCCAGGGGACAGGGAACGATGGCTACACCTTC; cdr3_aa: CASSQGTGNDGYTF
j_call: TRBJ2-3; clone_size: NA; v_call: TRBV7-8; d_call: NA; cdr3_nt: TGTGCCAGCAGCTTACTTGTTACAGATACGCAGTATTTT; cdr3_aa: CASSLLVTDTQYF
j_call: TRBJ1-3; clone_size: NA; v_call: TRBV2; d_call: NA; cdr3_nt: TGTGCCAGCAGTGAACGAGACACCATATATTTT; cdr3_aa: CASSERDTIYF
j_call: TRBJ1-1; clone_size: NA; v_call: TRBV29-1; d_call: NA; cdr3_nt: TGCAGCGTTGATTCGTCCGGGGGTGGGTGGGCTTTCTTT; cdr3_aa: CSVDSSGGGWAFF
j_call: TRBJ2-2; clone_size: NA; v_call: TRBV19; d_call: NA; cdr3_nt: TGTGCCAGTAGCCTGGGGGCGGGCGCGAACACCGGGGAGCTGTTTTTT; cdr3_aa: CASSLGAGANTGELFF
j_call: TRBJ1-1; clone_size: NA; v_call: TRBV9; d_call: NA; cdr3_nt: TGTGCCAGCAGCGTTACAGTGAACACTGAAGCTTTCTTT; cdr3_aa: CASSVTVNTEAFF
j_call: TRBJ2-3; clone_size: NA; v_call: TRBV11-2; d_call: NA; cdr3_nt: TGTGCCAGCAGCTTATATAGCGTTTCAGATACGCAGTATTTT; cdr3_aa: CASSLYSVSDTQYF
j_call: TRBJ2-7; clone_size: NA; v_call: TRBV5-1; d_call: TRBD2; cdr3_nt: TGCGCCAGCAGGTCCGGACTAGCGGAGAGCTCCTACGAGCAGTACTTC; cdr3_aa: CASRSGLAESSYEQYF
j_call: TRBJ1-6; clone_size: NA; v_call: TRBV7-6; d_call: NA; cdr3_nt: TGTGCCAGCAGCTTAGTAGCTTTTGGATCACCCCTCCACTTT; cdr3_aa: CASSLVAFGSPLHF
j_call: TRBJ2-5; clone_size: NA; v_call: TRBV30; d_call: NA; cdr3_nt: TGTGCCTGGAGTGTCACAAGACAAGAGACCCAGTACTTC; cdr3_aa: CAWSVTRQETQYF
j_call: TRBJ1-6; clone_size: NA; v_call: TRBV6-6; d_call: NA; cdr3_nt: TGTGCCAGCAACCAGGGACAAGACTCACCCCTCCACTTT; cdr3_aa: CASNQGQDSPLHF
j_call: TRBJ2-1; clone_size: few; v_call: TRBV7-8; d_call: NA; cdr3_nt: TGTGCCAGCAGCCAAAGCGGCGCACCCTACAATGAGCAGTTCTTC; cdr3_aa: CASSQSGAPYNEQFF
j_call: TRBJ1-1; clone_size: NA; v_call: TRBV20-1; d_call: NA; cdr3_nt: TGCAGTGCTAGAGGGCACCCTGAAGCTTTCTTT; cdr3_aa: CSARGHPEAFF
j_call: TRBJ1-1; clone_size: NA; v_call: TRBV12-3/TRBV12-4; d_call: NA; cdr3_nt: TGTGCCAGCAGTTTGCGCGAGAACACTGAAGCTTTCTTT; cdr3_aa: CASSLRENTEAFF